This record concerns one T cell receptor (beta chain) sequence. Its cognate antigen is unknown. The CDR3 totals 16 residues. Trimming took off 2 bases at V and 5 bases at J, with 21 bases between the two ends. Germline V gene lookup returns CDR1 GTSNPN and CDR2 SVGIG (reference sequence). This specimen belongs to a study of cytomegalovirus exposure and HLA in healthy donors. About the research overall: Within an early data release were 80 million to 90 million unique TCRs drawn from HLA-typed donors. Of all 400 or so donors who were genotyped, roughly 81% belonged to the Caucasian-associated ancestry cluster.

The PCR made use of 60 Vbeta and 13 Jbeta primers. Libraries were prepared by immunoSEQ multiplex PCR; TCRdb keeps only in-frame clonotypes and omits some of them. The profile covers about 200,000 clones, with about 12% appearing a single time and roughly 7.7% taken by the ten largest. General observations from the study: As a later analysis showed, a missense DCLRE1C variant was linked to trimming of TCR beta V- and J-genes. Roughly even sequencing depth across donors was the assumption behind the presence/absence analyses.

This rearrangement joins TRBV30 to TRBJ1-2; possible D gene TRBD1, 6 bases. Input material: PBMCs. The sequence was collected from a middle-aged man in good health and CMV-seropositive. In nucleotides, the CDR3 is TGTGCCTGGAGTCTTCTATTTGAAACAGGGTCTTATGGCTACACCTTC. Encoded protein: CAWSLLFETGSYGYTF.